These 27 T cell receptor beta chains came from one sample sequenced in a study of identical twins. TCRdb recomputed calls from the 5' RACE reads with MiXCR, one row per CDR3 protein. The table shows about 460,000 distinct CDR3 sequences, with 13% to 15% occurring only once. A further study also used this sample, focusing on yellow fever vaccine responses in identical twins.

The source material was CD4+ T cells sorted from blood. Source of these receptors: a woman aged 18-29 years in good health.

This clonotype appeared a few times. The chain combines TRBV28 with TRBJ2-7; no clear D gene. Trimming removed 2 bases at V and 2 bases at J, with 7 bases between. Germline V gives CDR1 MDHEN, CDR2 SYDVKM. There are 13 residues in the CDR3. The chain's CDR3 is CASSLRIPYEQYF. The CDR3 DNA reads as TGTGCCAGCAGTTTAAGAATTCCCTACGAGCAGTACTTC.

This clonotype was found once. This rearrangement joins TRBV25-1 to TRBJ2-7, with D possibly TRBD1 on 7 matching bases. There are 11 residues in the CDR3. Germline-derived CDR1 and CDR2 are MGHDK and SYGVNS. Between the trimmed V and J ends, which lost 8 bases and 10 bases, there was a span of 15 bases. The CDR3 DNA sequence: TGTGCCAGCGGAGGGACAGACCACCAGTACTTC. It specifies CASGGTDHQYF.

V and J are TRBV28 and TRBJ2-7, with 9 bases that match TRBD1. The CDR3 spans 16 residues. CDR1 is MDHEN and CDR2 is SYDVKM in the germline V gene. Germline trimming cut 3 bases from V and 7 bases from J; bases unmatched to any gene: 13. The CDR3 coding sequence is TGTGCCAGCAGTTTTTCTGGTTGGACAGGGGTGCGGGAGCAGTACTTC. Residues: CASSFSGWTGVREQYF.

This clonotype was detected a few times. This chain uses TRBV2 with TRBJ1-4; 11 bases align to TRBD1. CDR1 SNHLY and CDR2 FYNNEI come from the germline V gene. V dropped 6 bases and J dropped 5; count of bases not matched to a gene: 8. The CDR3 consists of 16 residues. DNA of the CDR3: TGTGCCAGCAGCGCCGGGACAGGGGGGTCAAATGAAAAACTGTTTTTT. Its translation: CASSAGTGGSNEKLFF.

In this sample, this clonotype turned up a few times. The J gene is TRBJ2-2, the V gene TRBV27; TRBD1 matches 9 bases. The germline V gene has CDR1 MNHEY and CDR2 SMNVEV (reference sequence). J lost 4 bases, V lost 1 base, and 4 bases had no gene match. The CDR3 has 16 residues. CDR3: CASSLWGTGFTGELFF. CDR3 DNA: TGTGCCAGCAGTTTATGGGGGACAGGGTTCACCGGGGAGCTGTTTTTT.

This chain uses TRBV29-1 with TRBJ1-1, with 11 positions matching TRBD1. Germline V gene sequence: CDR1 SQVTM, CDR2 ANQGSEA. The CDR3 is 16 amino acids. J gave up 0 bases and V 6 bases, and 9 bases lay outside the gene matches. CDR3 sequence reads: CSVGKWTGGMNTEAFF. CDR3 nucleotide sequence: TGCAGCGTAGGTAAATGGACAGGGGGCATGAACACTGAAGCTTTCTTT.

The CDR3 bases are TGTGCCAGCAGTCCCCGTGCATACACTGAAGCTTTCTTT. It yields the protein CASSPRAYTEAFF. The chain carries TRBV25-1 and TRBJ1-1; unclear D gene. CDR1 is MGHDK, CDR2 SYGVNS, per germline. The V and J ends lost 5 bases and 3 bases respectively, with 10 bases between them. The CDR3 is 13 residues long.

The chain couples TRBV28 to TRBJ2-7; no firm D call. The CDR3 has 13 residues. Germline CDR1 and CDR2: MDHEN and SYDVKM. Trimming removed 4 bases from V and 4 bases from J, with 11 bases in between. The CDR3 region is CASSSAGMYEQYF. DNA for the CDR3: TGTGCCAGCAGTTCCGCAGGAATGTACGAGCAGTACTTC.

V is TRBV28 and J is TRBJ2-2; D not resolved. CDR1 MDHEN and CDR2 SYDVKM come from the germline V gene. Trimming took 0 bases from V and 4 from J, leaving 12 bases between them. This CDR3 is 16 amino acids long. For the CDR3, the DNA is TGTGCCAGCAGTTTATGGGGCAGCCGTCGCACCGGGGAGCTGTTTTTT. Translated, it gives CASSLWGSRRTGELFF.

This clonotype was observed many times. The chain employs TRBV7-2 and TRBJ2-7; D is undetermined. The CDR3 has 12 residues. V lost 2 bases, J lost 3 bases, and 5 bases lay in between. Germline CDR1 is SGHTA and CDR2 is FQGNSA. The CDR3 region is CASSLTRYEQYF. Here the CDR3 DNA reads TGTGCCAGCAGCTTAACACGCTACGAGCAGTACTTC.

Notes on this clonotype: Being one base from a much bigger clone, this may be a read error. V usage is TRBV4-1 and J usage is TRBJ2-1; D not resolved. This CDR3 region has 13 residues. The V gene's germline CDR1 is MGHRA and CDR2 YSYEKL. As DNA, the CDR3 is TGCGCCAGCAGCCATCTGGGGTACCCTGAGCAGATCTTC. Translated: CASSHLGYPEQIF.

This clonotype was found a few times. The chain recombines TRBV15 with TRBJ2-7, with unresolved D. CDR3 length equals 16 residues. CDR1 is LNHNV and CDR2 is YYDKDF in the germline V gene (reference sequence). The ends were cut back, 1 base at V and 0 bases at J, with 13 bases in the middle. The CDR3 here is CATSRGPEQNSYEQYF. CDR3 nucleotide sequence: TGTGCCACCAGCAGAGGACCCGAACAGAACTCCTACGAGCAGTACTTC.

This rearrangement joins TRBV6-2 or TRBV6-3 to TRBJ2-4; D could derive from TRBD1 or TRBD2 (6 bases each). The CDR3 spans 16 residues. Germline loops: CDR1 MNHEY, CDR2 SVGEGT. V was clipped by 2 bases and J by 6 bases, with 17 bases between them. The CDR3, as DNA: TGTGCCAGCAGTTACGGGGGGTCGGGGGCAGGAAACATTCAGTACTTC. Amino acids: CASSYGGSGAGNIQYF.

This CDR3 is CSVTHQGTEAFF. The CDR3 DNA follows: TGCAGCGTAACGCATCAGGGCACTGAAGCTTTCTTT. The J gene is TRBJ1-1, the V gene TRBV29-1; a possible D gene is TRBD1 (5 bases). CDR1 is SQVTM, CDR2 ANQGSEA, per germline. The CDR3 is 12 residues long. The V end was cut by 6 bases, the J end by 4 bases, with 12 bases between.

This sequence joins TRBV20-1 and TRBJ2-1, with no clear D. The V gene's germline CDR1 is DFQATT and CDR2 SNEGSKA (reference sequence). This CDR3 comprises 11 residues. V lost 3 bases and J 9 bases, leaving 9 bases between the germline ends. The CDR3 protein is CSARTPPEQFF. CDR3 in DNA: TGCAGTGCTAGGACGCCCCCTGAGCAGTTCTTC.

This clonotype has only a few counts. The J gene is TRBJ2-7, the V gene TRBV5-6; a possible D gene is TRBD1 (6 bases). This CDR3 comprises 14 residues. V was pared by 7 bases and J by 6 bases, with 20 bases between. Germline V gene sequence: CDR1 SGHDT, CDR2 YYEEEE. In DNA form, the CDR3 reads TGTGCCAGCCAAGGACAGCTTCTTAGTGGCGAGCAGTACTTC. This gives the protein CASQGQLLSGEQYF.

This clonotype appeared a few times. V is TRBV7-2 and J is TRBJ2-7; 8 bases fit TRBD1. The germline V gene has CDR1 SGHTA and CDR2 FQGNSA. The CDR3 contains 17 residues. J lost 2 bases, V lost 2 bases, and 11 bases had no gene match. The CDR3 region has the DNA TGTGCCAGCAGCTTAACCCTTTGGACAGGGAATCCCTACGAGCAGTACTTC. Its protein product is CASSLTLWTGNPYEQYF.

This chain uses TRBV6-1 with TRBJ1-2, with D maybe TRBD1 (6 bases). The V end was cut by 6 bases, the J end by 5 bases, with 19 bases between. There are 15 residues in the CDR3. Germline V gene data show CDR1 as MNHNS and CDR2 as SASEGT. The CDR3 spells CASSRSTGDPYGYTF. The DNA of the CDR3 is TGTGCCAGCAGCCGCTCGACAGGCGACCCGTATGGCTACACCTTC.

This clonotype was observed a few times. The chain is built from TRBV6-5 and TRBJ2-3, with D unclear. Germline-derived CDR1 and CDR2 are MNHEY and SVGAGI. V was shortened by 2 bases and J by 4 bases, with 19 bases between the two germline ends. This CDR3 region has 17 residues. The CDR3 DNA reads TGTGCCAGCAGTTACCCCGCAGCCTTCACTGTTGCAGATACGCAGTATTTT. It codes for CASSYPAAFTVADTQYF.

This clonotype has just a few counts. The rearrangement joins TRBV7-8 to TRBJ2-5, with 15 bases matching TRBD2. The CDR3 is 18 residues long. V was clipped by 1 base and J by 4 bases; unmatched bases: 7. Germline V CDR1 and CDR2: SGHVS, FQNEAQ. CDR3 in amino acids: CASSLVVGLAGGSETQYF. CDR3 nucleotides: TGTGCCAGCAGCTTAGTGGTGGGACTAGCGGGGGGATCAGAGACCCAGTACTTC.

The table lists this clonotype with many counts. The chain recombines TRBV12-3 or TRBV12-4 with TRBJ1-5, with no clear D. The V gene lost 3 bases and the J gene lost 4 bases, with 7 bases spanning the gap. This CDR3 region has 13 residues. The CDR3 region is CASSFRQNQPQHF. Here the CDR3 DNA reads TGTGCCAGCAGTTTCAGACAAAATCAGCCCCAGCATTTT.

The table lists this clonotype with a few counts. CDR3 amino acids: CSVEVLGPGETQYF. The CDR3 DNA reads as TGCAGCGTTGAAGTACTGGGGCCCGGGGAGACCCAGTACTTC. The chain joins TRBV29-1 to TRBJ2-5; TRBD1 might be the D (5 bases). Trimming removed 1 base from V and 5 bases from J, with 14 bases in between. Germline V gives CDR1 SQVTM, CDR2 ANQGSEA. The CDR3 runs 14 residues.

The sample holds a few counts of this clonotype. The chain has TRBV6-1 and TRBJ1-6; a possible D gene is TRBD1 (5 bases). The CDR3 has 16 residues. The ends were cut back, 11 bases at V and 5 bases at J, with 22 bases in the middle. CDR1 and CDR2 (germline): MNHNS, SASEGT. The CDR3 nucleotides read TGTGCCCCTGCAGGGCCGGGCGGGAGGGATAATTCACCCCTCCACTTT. Translating gives CAPAGPGGRDNSPLHF.

The chain is built from TRBV6-1 and TRBJ2-7, with D possibly being TRBD1 or TRBD2 (6 bases each). The CDR3 is 15 residues long. Germline V gene sequence: CDR1 MNHNS, CDR2 SASEGT. The germline V and J ends were trimmed by 5 bases and 4 bases, with 18 bases remaining between them. Here the CDR3 DNA reads TGTGCCAGCAGTAGGGCCTGGGGGGCGCCTTACGAGCAGTACTTC. Protein: CASSRAWGAPYEQYF.

This clonotype was seen only a few times. The V call is TRBV5-1, the J call TRBJ2-7; a possible D gene is TRBD2 (5 bases). Looked up from germline, CDR1 is SGHRS and CDR2 is YFSETQ. CDR3 length equals 17 residues. Trimming cost V 3 bases and J 1 base, with 20 bases left between them. The CDR3 here is CASSSNHLSLASYEQYF. The CDR3 nucleotides read TGCGCCAGCAGCTCCAACCACCTATCGCTAGCATCCTACGAGCAGTACTTC.

This clonotype has a handful of counts. The chain's CDR3 is CASSELQGSNEQFF. CDR3 DNA sequence: TGTGCCAGCAGTGAGCTACAGGGTTCGAATGAGCAGTTCTTC. J is TRBJ2-1 and V is TRBV6-4, with TRBD1 as a possible D gene (6 bases). V lost 3 bases and J lost 7, with 13 bases in between. The CDR3 consists of 14 residues. Germline V gene sequence: CDR1 MRHNA, CDR2 SNTAGT.

The chain couples TRBV23-1 to TRBJ2-3; the D gene could be TRBD1 or TRBD2 (6 bases each). TRBV23-1 is labeled an ORF, and its function is uncertain. The CDR3 contains 16 residues. V was shortened by 1 base and J by 1 base, with 12 bases between the two germline ends. The DNA of the CDR3 is TGCGCCAGCAGTCAATTCGGGGGCCGACGCACAGATACGCAGTATTTT. It is translated as CASSQFGGRRTDTQYF.